The T cell receptor beta chain under discussion was sequenced for a study of T cells of healthy individuals. This clonotype was recorded many times. The CDR3 runs 14 residues. J lost 2 bases, V lost 2 bases, and 1 base had no gene match. Looked up from germline, CDR1 is SGHNT and CDR2 is YYREEE (reference sequence). Using its own MiXCR run on the 5' RACE reads, TCRdb lists one record per CDR3 protein. Counted here are some 100,000 distinct CDR3 sequences, 17% occurring once; the ten biggest clones make up 6.2%. The source is a human donor in good health. The rearrangement uses TRBV5-4 and TRBJ1-1, with 9 bases identical to TRBD1. The CDR3 reads CASSLQGANTEAFF. The CDR3 nucleotides are TGTGCCAGCAGCTTACAGGGGGCCAACACTGAAGCTTTCTTT.